These 21 T cell receptor beta chains originate from one sample sequenced in a study of blood T cell repertoires in COVID-19. TCRdb's table, derived via immunoSEQ multiplex PCR, lists solely in-frame clones and lacks some. Here the sample spans approximately 280,000 clones, about 89% being singletons. Sequencing was carried out using peripheral blood. Receptors were obtained from a man aged 40-55 years with acute or convalescent COVID-19.

The rearrangement joins TRBV9 to TRBJ1-1, with D perhaps matching TRBD1 (5 bases). The length of the CDR3 is 13 residues. Germline V gene data show CDR1 as SGDLS and CDR2 as YYNGEE. V gave up 4 bases and J gave up 0 bases, with 7 bases separating them. This chain's CDR3 is CASSLDMNTEAFF. CDR3 in DNA: TGTGCCAGCAGCCTGGACATGAACACTGAAGCTTTCTTT.

The rearrangement uses TRBV4-1 and TRBJ1-2, with TRBD1 identical over 10 bases. This CDR3 has 15 residues. Germline assignment: CDR1 MGHRA and CDR2 YSYEKL. Trimming cost V 4 bases and J 5 bases; bases outside gene matches: 7. In nucleotides, the CDR3 is TGCGCCAGCAGCCGCTCACGGGACAGGGGATATGGCTACACCTTC. Protein product: CASSRSRDRGYGYTF.

V gene TRBV5-5 combines with J gene TRBJ1-5; a possible D gene is TRBD1 (5 bases). This CDR3 has 14 residues. Between the trimmed V and J ends, which lost 2 bases and 3 bases, there was a span of 9 bases. CDR1 and CDR2 (germline): SGHKS, YYEKEE (reference sequence). This chain's CDR3 is CASSLGVDNQPQHF. In DNA form, the CDR3 reads TGTGCCAGCAGCTTAGGGGTGGACAATCAGCCCCAGCATTTT.

The chain joins TRBV30 to TRBJ1-4, with D maybe TRBD1 (5 bases). CDR3 length equals 13 residues. Trimming removed 0 bases from V and 6 bases from J, with 8 bases in between. Germline V gene lookup returns CDR1 GTSNPN and CDR2 SVGIG (reference sequence). For the CDR3, the DNA is TGTGCCTGGAGTGTAGGAGGGGATGAAAAACTGTTTTTT. The encoded protein is CAWSVGGDEKLFF.

V usage is TRBV7-8 and J usage is TRBJ2-1; 12 nucleotides align to TRBD2. CDR3 length equals 15 residues. Germline V gene sequence: CDR1 SGHVS, CDR2 FQNEAQ. Germline trimming cut 2 bases from V and 4 bases from J; bases unmatched to any gene: 0. CDR3 DNA sequence: TGTGCCAGCAGCTTACTAGCGGGGGGGTACAATGAGCAGTTCTTC. Its translation is CASSLLAGGYNEQFF.

V and J are TRBV11-2 and TRBJ2-7; D gene ambiguous. Germline V gene sequence: CDR1 SGHAT, CDR2 FQNNGV. The CDR3 is 14 residues long. Trimming pared 1 base from V and 0 bases from J, leaving 7 bases between. The CDR3, as DNA: TGTGCCAGCAGCTTAGGTGAGAGCTCCTACGAGCAGTACTTC. Translating it yields CASSLGESSYEQYF.

The V and J genes are TRBV25-1 and TRBJ1-2; 9 bases line up with TRBD1. The germline gives CDR1 MGHDK, CDR2 SYGVNS. The trim removed 8 bases at V and 8 bases at J, leaving 9 bases unmatched. This CDR3 contains 13 residues. The CDR3 DNA reads TGTGCCAGCGGAATAACAGGGGGCCCAGGCTACACCTTC. Residues: CASGITGGPGYTF.

In its sample, this clone was seen a few times. The genes are TRBV7-9 and TRBJ1-3; no reliable D call. The germline V gene has CDR1 SEHNR and CDR2 FQNEAQ (reference sequence). Trimming removed 4 bases from V and 4 bases from J, with 8 bases in between. The CDR3 runs to 13 residues. The CDR3 is CASSSLPGNTIYF. CDR3 DNA sequence: TGTGCCAGCAGCTCCCTCCCGGGAAACACCATATATTTT.

To note about this clone: An end of the junction differs from the germline gene, which may be a read error. V usage is TRBV2 and J usage is TRBJ2-1; TRBD2 aligns across 12 bases. This CDR3 spans 12 amino acids. Germline CDR1 SNHLY, CDR2 FYNNEI. The CDR3 sequence is CASRTLAGGPIF. Here the CDR3 DNA reads TGTGCCAGCCGGACGCTAGCGGGGGGGCCGATCTTC.

This rearrangement joins TRBV29-1 to TRBJ1-1; no reliable D call. The germline V gene encodes CDR1 SQVTM and CDR2 ANQGSEA. The CDR3 is 11 residues long. V was cut by 5 bases and J by 6 bases, with 10 bases left in between. CDR3 in amino acids: CSVYFQAEAFF. CDR3 sequence (DNA): TGCAGCGTTTATTTTCAGGCTGAAGCTTTCTTT.

This clone has a single count. The rearrangement uses TRBV9 and TRBJ2-1; 9 bases match TRBD2. Germline V gene data show CDR1 as SGDLS and CDR2 as YYNGEE. Trimming at V came to 0 bases and at J to 4 bases, leaving 11 bases not matched to a gene. This CDR3 has 18 residues. CDR3 coding DNA: TGTGCCAGCAGCGTAGGTAGGATAGCGGGGGAACCTTACAATGAGCAGTTCTTC. Translated: CASSVGRIAGEPYNEQFF.

The V and J genes are TRBV6-1 and TRBJ1-5, with 8 bases identical to TRBD1. CDR1 is MNHNS, CDR2 SASEGT, per germline. The CDR3 loop spans 15 amino acids. Trimming at V came to 3 bases and at J to 4 bases, leaving 5 bases not matched to a gene. The CDR3 loop reads CASSEPTGGNQPQHF. The CDR3 DNA reads as TGTGCCAGCAGTGAGCCCACAGGGGGAAATCAGCCCCAGCATTTT.

This chain uses TRBV10-2 with TRBJ1-1; D might be TRBD1 (6 bases). CDR1 WSHSY and CDR2 SAAADI come from the germline V gene. The V end lost 6 bases, the J end lost 0 bases, and 11 bases lay between the germline ends. This CDR3 is 14 amino acids long. CDR3 DNA: TGCGCCAGCAGACGCGACAGGATGAACACTGAAGCTTTCTTT. Residues: CASRRDRMNTEAFF.

The chain employs TRBV5-1 and TRBJ2-7; 7 nucleotides line up with TRBD2. This CDR3 comprises 14 residues. The V gene end was trimmed by 3 bases and the J gene end by 5 bases; junction bases not matched to a gene: 8. Germline CDR1 and CDR2: SGHRS and YFSETQ. CDR3 protein: CASSSTLGGHEQYF. The CDR3 DNA reads TGCGCCAGCAGCTCCACCCTGGGAGGGCACGAGCAGTACTTC.

V gene TRBV6-2 or TRBV6-3 combines with J gene TRBJ2-7, with TRBD1 matching over 9 bases. Trimming removed 4 bases from V and 1 base from J; junction bases left unmatched: 5. The CDR3 is 15 amino acids. The germline gives CDR1 MNHEY, CDR2 SVGEGT. This CDR3 reads CASSSGQGLSYEQYF. CDR3 sequence (DNA): TGTGCCAGCAGTTCGGGACAGGGACTATCCTACGAGCAGTACTTC.

The V and J genes are TRBV2 and TRBJ2-7; 14 nucleotides match TRBD2. J gave up 6 bases and V 4 bases, and 5 bases lay outside the gene matches. The CDR3 has 15 residues. Germline CDR1 is SNHLY and CDR2 is FYNNEI. The CDR3 coding sequence is TGTGCCAGCAGTGTGACTAGCGGGGGGGCTGTCGAGCAGTACTTC. This codes for CASSVTSGGAVEQYF.

The rearrangement uses TRBV24-1 and TRBJ1-3, with TRBD1 matching 9 bases. Germline-derived CDR1 and CDR2 are KGHDR and SFDVKD. Germline trimming cut 0 bases from V and 3 bases from J; bases unmatched to any gene: 5. The CDR3 sequence is 17 residues long. As DNA, the CDR3 is TGTGCCACCAGTGATTTGCAACAGGGGGCAAATGGAAACACCATATATTTT. This encodes CATSDLQQGANGNTIYF.

The J gene is TRBJ2-7, the V gene TRBV29-1; D is perhaps TRBD1 (5 bases). The V end was cut by 0 bases, the J end by 1 base, with 13 bases between. CDR1 is SQVTM and CDR2 is ANQGSEA in the germline V gene. The CDR3 has 15 amino acids. The chain's CDR3 is CSVEDSRGQSYEQYF. The DNA of the CDR3 is TGCAGCGTTGAAGATAGCCGTGGACAATCCTACGAGCAGTACTTC.

CDR3 DNA sequence: TGTGCCAGCAGTCCCCCAGGGATCTATGAGCAGTTCTTC. This gives the protein CASSPPGIYEQFF. V usage is TRBV27 and J usage is TRBJ2-1; maybe TRBD1 (5 bases). Germline V gene lookup returns CDR1 MNHEY and CDR2 SMNVEV (reference sequence). Between the trimmed V and J ends, which lost 5 bases and 8 bases, there was a span of 13 bases. The CDR3 length is 13 residues.

J is TRBJ2-7 and V is TRBV9; D unclear. The CDR3 runs to 14 residues. The germline CDR1 and CDR2 sequences are SGDLS and YYNGEE. V was trimmed by 2 bases and J by 1 base, leaving 10 bases between them. The CDR3 here is CASSVAAHSYEQYF. In nucleotides, the CDR3 is TGTGCCAGCAGCGTGGCGGCGCATTCCTACGAGCAGTACTTC.

The gene calls are TRBV27 and TRBJ1-4; D gene uncertain. V lost 2 bases, J lost 5 bases, and 12 bases lay in between. Germline values: CDR1 MNHEY, CDR2 SMNVEV (reference sequence). CDR3 length: 15 amino acids. The CDR3 spells CASSLRYGGNEKLFF. CDR3 DNA sequence: TGTGCCAGCAGTTTACGGTATGGAGGGAATGAAAAACTGTTTTTT.